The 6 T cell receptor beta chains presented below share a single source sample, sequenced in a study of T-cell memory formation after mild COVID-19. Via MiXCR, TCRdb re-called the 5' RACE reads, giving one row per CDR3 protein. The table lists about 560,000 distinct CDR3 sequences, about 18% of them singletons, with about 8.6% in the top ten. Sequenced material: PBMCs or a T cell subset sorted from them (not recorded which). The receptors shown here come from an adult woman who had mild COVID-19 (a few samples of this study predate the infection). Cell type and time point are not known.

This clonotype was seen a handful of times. The DNA of the CDR3 is TGTGCCAGTAGGCCGGGACAGGGGAGCCGAAGTGAAGCTTTCTTT. This encodes CASRPGQGSRSEAFF. This chain connects TRBV19 to TRBJ1-1; 10 bases line up with TRBD1. J gave up 7 bases and V 6 bases, and 11 bases lay outside the gene matches. The CDR3 is 15 residues long. Germline V CDR1 and CDR2: LNHDA, SQIVND (reference sequence).

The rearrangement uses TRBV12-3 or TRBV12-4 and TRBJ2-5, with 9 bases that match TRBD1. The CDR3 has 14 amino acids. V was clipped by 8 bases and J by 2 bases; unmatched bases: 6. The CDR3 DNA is TGTGCCAGCTGTCCGGGACAGGGACAAGAGACCCAGTACTTC. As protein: CASCPGQGQETQYF.

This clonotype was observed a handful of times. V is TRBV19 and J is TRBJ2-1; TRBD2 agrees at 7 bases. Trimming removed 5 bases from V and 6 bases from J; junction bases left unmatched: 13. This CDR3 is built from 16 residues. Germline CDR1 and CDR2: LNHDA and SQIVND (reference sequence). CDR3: CASSLGGRGVGNEQFF. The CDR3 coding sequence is TGTGCCAGTAGTCTAGGCGGGAGAGGTGTTGGCAATGAGCAGTTCTTC.

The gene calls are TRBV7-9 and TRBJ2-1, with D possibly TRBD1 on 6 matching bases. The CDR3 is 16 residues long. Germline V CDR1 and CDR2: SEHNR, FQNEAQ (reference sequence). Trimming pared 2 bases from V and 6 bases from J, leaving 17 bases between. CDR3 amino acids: CASSLSRQAVGNEQFF. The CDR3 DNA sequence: TGTGCCAGCAGCTTATCCCGACAGGCTGTAGGCAATGAGCAGTTCTTC.

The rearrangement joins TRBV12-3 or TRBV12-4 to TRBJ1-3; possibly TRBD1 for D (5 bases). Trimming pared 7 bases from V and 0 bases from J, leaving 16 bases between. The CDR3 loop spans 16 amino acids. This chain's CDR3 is CASIKQVALSGNTIYF. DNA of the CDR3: TGTGCCAGCATTAAACAGGTGGCCCTCTCTGGAAACACCATATATTTT.

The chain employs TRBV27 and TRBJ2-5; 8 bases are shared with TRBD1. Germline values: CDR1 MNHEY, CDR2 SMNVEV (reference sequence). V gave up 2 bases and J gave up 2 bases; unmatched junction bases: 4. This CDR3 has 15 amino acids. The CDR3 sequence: CASSLTGGIQETQYF. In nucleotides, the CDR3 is TGTGCCAGCAGTTTAACAGGGGGTATACAAGAGACCCAGTACTTC.